Listed below are T cell receptor beta chains from one sample, sequenced in a study of blood T cell repertoires in COVID-19. The method was immunoSEQ multiplex PCR; TCRdb's version includes in-frame clones alone and lacks a portion of them. The repertoire holds around 300,000 clones, roughly four fifths seen once, with 8% to 9.5% in the top ten. The sequencing sample was made of peripheral blood. These receptors all stem from a woman in her forties or fifties who had recovered from COVID-19. Both conserved end residues are part of each CDR3. D genes are given only for firm matches. Where a row states a size, it is once, few, many or the class of an expanded clone; other rows omit it.

CDR3nt: TGTGCCTTTGATACCGGGACACGCAATCAGCCCCAGCATTTT
CDR3aa: CAFDTGTRNQPQHF
j_gene: TRBJ1-5
d_gene: -
abundance: few
len: 14
v_gene: TRBV30

CDR3nt: TGCGCCAGCAGCTTCGCCCTGAGCTCCTACAATGAGCAGTTCTTC
CDR3aa: CASSFALSSYNEQFF
j_gene: TRBJ2-1
d_gene: -
abundance: -
len: 15
v_gene: TRBV5-1

CDR3nt: TGTGCCAGCAGCTTACAAGAGAATCAGCCCCAGCATTTT
CDR3aa: CASSLQENQPQHF
j_gene: TRBJ1-5
d_gene: -
abundance: few
len: 13
v_gene: TRBV7-9

CDR3nt: TGTGCCAGCAGGAAAACAGGGGTCGTCGAGCAGTACTTC
CDR3aa: CASRKTGVVEQYF
j_gene: TRBJ2-7
d_gene: TRBD1
abundance: -
len: 13
v_gene: TRBV5-8

CDR3nt: TGTGCCAGAAGCTATCGAAACAGGGTAAACGCTTATGGCTACACCTTC
CDR3aa: CARSYRNRVNAYGYTF
j_gene: TRBJ1-2
d_gene: -
abundance: -
len: 16
v_gene: TRBV5-3

CDR3nt: TGTGCCAGCAGCTTCCGACAGGTGTACGGGATCGAGCAGTACTTC
CDR3aa: CASSFRQVYGIEQYF
j_gene: TRBJ2-7
d_gene: -
abundance: -
len: 15
v_gene: TRBV13

CDR3nt: TGTGCCAGCAGTCCGACAGGGGACGGAGCAGATACGCAGTATTTT
CDR3aa: CASSPTGDGADTQYF
j_gene: TRBJ2-3
d_gene: TRBD1
abundance: -
len: 15
v_gene: TRBV6-2/TRBV6-3

CDR3nt: TGCGCCAGCAGCCCCCTAGCGGGGGGGAGCACAGATACGCAGTATTTT
CDR3aa: CASSPLAGGSTDTQYF
j_gene: TRBJ2-3
d_gene: TRBD2
abundance: once
len: 16
v_gene: TRBV5-1

CDR3nt: TGTGCCAGCAGTCGACAGGTGGGAAACACCATATATTTT
CDR3aa: CASSRQVGNTIYF
j_gene: TRBJ1-3
d_gene: -
abundance: -
len: 13
v_gene: TRBV12-3/TRBV12-4

CDR3nt: TGTGCCAGCTCACCACGGTCCTGGGGGGGCCGTTCTGACGAGCAGTACTTC
CDR3aa: CASSPRSWGGRSDEQYF
j_gene: TRBJ2-7
d_gene: -
abundance: few
len: 17
v_gene: TRBV18

CDR3nt: TGTGCCAGCAGCACCTATCTAGCTGCTGCCACAGATACGCAGTATTTT
CDR3aa: CASSTYLAAATDTQYF
j_gene: TRBJ2-3
d_gene: -
abundance: -
len: 16
v_gene: TRBV4-2

CDR3nt: TGCGCCAGCAGCTTGGGTCGGGGAGGGACGAACACCGGGGAGCTGTTTTTT
CDR3aa: CASSLGRGGTNTGELFF
j_gene: TRBJ2-2
d_gene: TRBD2
abundance: -
len: 17
v_gene: TRBV5-1

CDR3nt: TGTGCCAGCACACCGGGACAGGGGAATTCACCCCTCCACTTT
CDR3aa: CASTPGQGNSPLHF
j_gene: TRBJ1-6
d_gene: TRBD1
abundance: -
len: 14
v_gene: TRBV6-5

CDR3nt: TGTGCCAGCAGCAAAACCTCTCGCTGCCTTCCGAGGGCGACAAAAGAGAGCTCCTACAATGAGCAGTTCTTC
CDR3aa: CASSKTSRCLPRATKESSYNEQFF
j_gene: TRBJ2-1
d_gene: -
abundance: -
len: 24
v_gene: TRBV21-1

CDR3nt: TGCGCCAGCAGCTCTGCGGGACTAGCGGGCCCAGAAACGTACACAGATACGCAGTATTTT
CDR3aa: CASSSAGLAGPETYTDTQYF
j_gene: TRBJ2-3
d_gene: TRBD2
abundance: -
len: 20
v_gene: TRBV4-1

CDR3nt: TGTGCCACCAGTGACCCCGATAGCGGGGCCCACCCTGCCGGGGAGCTGTTTTTT
CDR3aa: CATSDPDSGAHPAGELFF
j_gene: TRBJ2-2
d_gene: TRBD2
abundance: -
len: 18
v_gene: TRBV24-1

CDR3nt: TGTGCCACCAGTGACGGCGGACACTCCCGTGGCTACACCTTC
CDR3aa: CATSDGGHSRGYTF
j_gene: TRBJ1-2
d_gene: -
abundance: -
len: 14
v_gene: TRBV24-1

CDR3nt: TGTGCCACCAGTGGGTTCGGGGGGGACGATGAGCAGTTCTTC
CDR3aa: CATSGFGGDDEQFF
j_gene: TRBJ2-1
d_gene: TRBD2
abundance: -
len: 14
v_gene: TRBV24-1

CDR3nt: TGTGCCAGCAGCTTAGAGGTCAGGGCGTTTTACGAGCAGTACTTC
CDR3aa: CASSLEVRAFYEQYF
j_gene: TRBJ2-7
d_gene: -
abundance: -
len: 15
v_gene: TRBV7-2

CDR3nt: TGCGCCAGCACCCTTTTCCGGCTGTCCCCCGGGGGGTCCTACAATGAGCAGTTCTTC
CDR3aa: CASTLFRLSPGGSYNEQFF
j_gene: TRBJ2-1
d_gene: TRBD2
abundance: -
len: 19
v_gene: TRBV5-1

CDR3nt: TGTGCCAGCTCACCACAAGGGACTAGTCTCTACGAGCAGTACTTC
CDR3aa: CASSPQGTSLYEQYF
j_gene: TRBJ2-7
d_gene: TRBD2
abundance: -
len: 15
v_gene: TRBV18

CDR3nt: TGTGCCAGCAGCCCCAGGGGGGCCGGGGAGCTGTTTTTT
CDR3aa: CASSPRGAGELFF
j_gene: TRBJ2-2
d_gene: -
abundance: few
len: 13
v_gene: TRBV5-8

CDR3nt: TGTGCCAGCAGCTCCCCCCCAGGGGGCTCCTACAATGAGCAGTTCTTC
CDR3aa: CASSSPPGGSYNEQFF
j_gene: TRBJ2-1
d_gene: TRBD1
abundance: once
len: 16
v_gene: TRBV11-3

CDR3nt: TGTGCCAGCAGTTTATTGCAGGGGGTCTATGGCTACACCTTC
CDR3aa: CASSLLQGVYGYTF
j_gene: TRBJ1-2
d_gene: TRBD1
abundance: many
len: 14
v_gene: TRBV28

CDR3nt: TGTGCCACGAGGGGACAGGGCTCAGATACGCAGTATTTT
CDR3aa: CATRGQGSDTQYF
j_gene: TRBJ2-3
d_gene: TRBD1
abundance: -
len: 13
v_gene: TRBV24-1

CDR3nt: TGTGCCAGCAACGGCGGGAGCAAAATTAGCACAGATACGCAGTATTTT
CDR3aa: CASNGGSKISTDTQYF
j_gene: TRBJ2-3
d_gene: TRBD2
abundance: once
len: 16
v_gene: TRBV2

CDR3nt: TGTGCCAGCAGCACTACACAGGGGCCCCTCTACGAGCAGTACTTC
CDR3aa: CASSTTQGPLYEQYF
j_gene: TRBJ2-7
d_gene: TRBD1
abundance: -
len: 15
v_gene: TRBV13

CDR3nt: TGTGCCAGCCAGGGGGCGGACAGGGGGGAAGAGCAGTACTTC
CDR3aa: CASQGADRGEEQYF
j_gene: TRBJ2-7
d_gene: TRBD1
abundance: -
len: 14
v_gene: TRBV28

CDR3nt: TGTGCCAGCAGTAAGACAGGGCGGTCACCCCTCCACTTT
CDR3aa: CASSKTGRSPLHF
j_gene: TRBJ1-6
d_gene: TRBD1
abundance: -
len: 13
v_gene: TRBV6-2/TRBV6-3

CDR3nt: TGTGCCAGCAGTGACCTTCAGGGTAGACCCTACGAGCAGTACTTC
CDR3aa: CASSDLQGRPYEQYF
j_gene: TRBJ2-7
d_gene: -
abundance: -
len: 15
v_gene: TRBV25-1

CDR3nt: TGTGCCAGCAGTTGGGCAACAGGGCGCACTGAAGCTTTCTTT
CDR3aa: CASSWATGRTEAFF
j_gene: TRBJ1-1
d_gene: -
abundance: -
len: 14
v_gene: TRBV6-5

CDR3nt: TGTGCCAGCAGGTCCGACAGCTCCTATAATTCACCCCTCCACTTT
CDR3aa: CASRSDSSYNSPLHF
j_gene: TRBJ1-6
d_gene: -
abundance: -
len: 15
v_gene: TRBV5-4

CDR3nt: TGCGCCAGCACCCGAATGGGGGAGGGCTCCTACGAGCAGTACTTC
CDR3aa: CASTRMGEGSYEQYF
j_gene: TRBJ2-7
d_gene: TRBD2
abundance: -
len: 15
v_gene: TRBV5-1

CDR3nt: TGTGCCAGCAGTTGGGCAGGAACGAATAATTCACCCCTCCACTTT
CDR3aa: CASSWAGTNNSPLHF
j_gene: TRBJ1-6
d_gene: -
abundance: -
len: 15
v_gene: TRBV6-5

CDR3nt: TGTGCCACCAGTGACTCGAGTAACTATGGCTACACCTTC
CDR3aa: CATSDSSNYGYTF
j_gene: TRBJ1-2
d_gene: -
abundance: -
len: 13
v_gene: TRBV24-1

CDR3nt: TGTGCCAGTAGCCCCTCGCCCGGGGAGGGAGATACGCAGTATTTT
CDR3aa: CASSPSPGEGDTQYF
j_gene: TRBJ2-3
d_gene: TRBD2
abundance: -
len: 15
v_gene: TRBV19

CDR3nt: TGTGCCAGCAGCCTAAGGAGGGGCTCCTACGAGCAGTACTTC
CDR3aa: CASSLRRGSYEQYF
j_gene: TRBJ2-7
d_gene: -
abundance: -
len: 14
v_gene: TRBV3-1/TRBV3-2

CDR3nt: TGCGCCAGCAGCCAAGATAAGGAGGGCCGGGAGATCTTGGGAGAAGGTAAATACGAGCAGTACTTC
CDR3aa: CASSQDKEGREILGEGKYEQYF
j_gene: TRBJ2-7
d_gene: -
abundance: -
len: 22
v_gene: TRBV4-3

CDR3nt: TGTGCCAGCAGTTCCGGGACAGGGGCCCCGAATGAGCAGTTCTTC
CDR3aa: CASSSGTGAPNEQFF
j_gene: TRBJ2-1
d_gene: TRBD1
abundance: few
len: 15
v_gene: TRBV28

CDR3nt: TGCGCCAGCAGCGAGGGTGGTGGCGGGGGCAGGACAGATACGCAGTATTTT
CDR3aa: CASSEGGGGGRTDTQYF
j_gene: TRBJ2-3
d_gene: -
abundance: -
len: 17
v_gene: TRBV5-1